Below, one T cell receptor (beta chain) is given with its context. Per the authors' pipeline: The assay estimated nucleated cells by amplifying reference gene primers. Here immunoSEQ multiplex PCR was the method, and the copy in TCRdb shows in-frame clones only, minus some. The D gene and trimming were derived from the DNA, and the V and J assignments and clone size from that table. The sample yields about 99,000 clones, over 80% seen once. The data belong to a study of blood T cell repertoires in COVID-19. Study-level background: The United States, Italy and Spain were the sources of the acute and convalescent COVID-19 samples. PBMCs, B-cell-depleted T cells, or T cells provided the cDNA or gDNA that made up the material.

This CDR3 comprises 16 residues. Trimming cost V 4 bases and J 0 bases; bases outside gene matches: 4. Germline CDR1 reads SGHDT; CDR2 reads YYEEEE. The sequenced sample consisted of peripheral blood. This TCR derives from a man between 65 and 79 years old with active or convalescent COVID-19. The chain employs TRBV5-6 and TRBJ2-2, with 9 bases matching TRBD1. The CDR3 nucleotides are TGTGCCAGCAGCCCAAGACAGGGGGCGAACACCGGGGAGCTGTTTTTT. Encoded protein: CASSPRQGANTGELFF.